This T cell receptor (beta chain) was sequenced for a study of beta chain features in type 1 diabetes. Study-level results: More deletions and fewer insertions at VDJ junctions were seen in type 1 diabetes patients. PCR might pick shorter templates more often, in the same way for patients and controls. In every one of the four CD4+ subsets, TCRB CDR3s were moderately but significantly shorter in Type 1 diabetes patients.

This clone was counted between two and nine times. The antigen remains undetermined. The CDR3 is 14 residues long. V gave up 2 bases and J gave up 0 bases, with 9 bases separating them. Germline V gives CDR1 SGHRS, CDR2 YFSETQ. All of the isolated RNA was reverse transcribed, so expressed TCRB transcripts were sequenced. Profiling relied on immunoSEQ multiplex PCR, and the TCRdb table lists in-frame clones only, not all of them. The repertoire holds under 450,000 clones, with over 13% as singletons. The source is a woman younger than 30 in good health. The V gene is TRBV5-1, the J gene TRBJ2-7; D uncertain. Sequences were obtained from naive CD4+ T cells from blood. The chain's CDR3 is CASSLQTSSYEQYF. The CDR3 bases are TGCGCCAGCAGCTTACAAACCAGCTCCTACGAGCAGTACTTC.